Listed below are T cell receptor beta chains from one sample, sequenced in a study of T cell clonotyping in hematopoietic cell transplantation. Only in-frame clones appear in the TCRdb table, and some are missing; sequencing was by immunoSEQ multiplex PCR. The sample has nearly 70,000 clones; 94% are singletons. Sequencing was performed on peripheral blood mononuclear cells. Source of these receptors: a man in his fifties or sixties in good health. Some clones in this sample may be carry-over from other donors' samples. Both conserved end residues are part of each CDR3. D genes are given only for firm matches. Some rows have no size entry. The others give once, few or many, or a class for an expanded clone.

clone_size | d_call | j_call | v_call | cdr3_aa | cdr3_nt
- | - | TRBJ1-1 | TRBV13 | CASSLTIMVATGTEAFF | TGTGCCAGCAGTTTAACCATTATGGTGGCGACTGGCACTGAAGCTTTCTTT
- | TRBD2 | TRBJ2-7 | TRBV7-2 | CASSPGPREGHYEQYF | TGTGCCAGCAGCCCTGGGCCACGGGAGGGCCACTACGAGCAGTACTTC
- | - | TRBJ1-6 | TRBV9 | CASSASGGRGSPLHF | TGTGCCAGCAGCGCCAGTGGGGGGCGCGGTTCACCCCTCCACTTT
- | - | TRBJ1-2 | TRBV28 | CATRATGNFNYGYTF | TGTGCCACCCGGGCAACAGGAAATTTTAACTATGGCTACACCTTC
- | - | TRBJ1-5 | TRBV7-6 | CASSLDPTVNQPQHF | TGTGCCAGCAGCCTAGATCCGACAGTCAATCAGCCCCAGCATTTT
- | - | TRBJ2-2 | TRBV4-2 | CASSQAHQGYMDTGELFF | TGTGCCAGCAGCCAAGCCCATCAGGGGTACATGGACACCGGGGAGCTGTTTTTT
- | - | TRBJ1-4 | TRBV18 | CASSYREGSLGEKLFF | TGTGCCAGCTCATACAGGGAAGGATCATTGGGTGAAAAACTGTTTTTT
- | - | TRBJ2-7 | TRBV7-6 | CASSLAAGKDYEQYF | TGTGCCAGCAGCTTAGCGGCCGGGAAGGATTACGAGCAGTACTTC
- | TRBD1 | TRBJ1-2 | TRBV28 | CASSLGTGASYGYTF | TGTGCCAGCAGCCTCGGGACAGGGGCATCCTATGGCTACACCTTC
once | - | TRBJ1-1 | TRBV19 | CASSFSYTEAFF | TGTGCCAGTAGTTTCTCATACACTGAAGCTTTCTTT
- | TRBD1 | TRBJ1-1 | TRBV28 | CVTGAAEAFF | TGCGTTACAGGGGCGGCTGAAGCTTTCTTT
- | TRBD1 | TRBJ1-1 | TRBV5-6 | CASSLGQGTLNTEAFF | TGTGCCAGCAGCTTGGGACAGGGGACTTTGAACACTGAAGCTTTCTTT
- | - | TRBJ2-7 | TRBV7-2 | CASSLEWGSSYEQYF | TGTGCCAGCAGCTTAGAATGGGGTAGCTCCTACGAGCAGTACTTC
- | TRBD1 | TRBJ1-5 | TRBV28 | CAMGQGTQPQHF | TGTGCCATGGGACAGGGAACTCAGCCCCAGCATTTT
- | TRBD1 | TRBJ2-1 | TRBV29-1 | CSVLRDQGQGAGNEQFF | TGCAGCGTTCTACGAGACCAGGGACAGGGGGCCGGCAATGAGCAGTTCTTC
- | - | TRBJ1-2 | TRBV13 | CASSLVSDNYGYTF | TGTGCCAGCAGCTTAGTATCAGATAACTATGGCTACACCTTC
- | - | TRBJ2-1 | TRBV11-2 | CASSLIRGLRSYNEQFF | TGTGCCAGCAGCTTAATTAGGGGGTTAAGGTCCTACAATGAGCAGTTCTTC
- | - | TRBJ1-4 | TRBV14 | CASSYRAGREKLFF | TGTGCCAGCAGCTACAGGGCGGGCCGAGAAAAACTGTTTTTT
- | - | TRBJ2-1 | TRBV5-5 | CASSFDPGSPREQFF | TGTGCCAGCAGCTTTGATCCGGGCTCACCCAGGGAGCAGTTCTTC
once | - | TRBJ2-3 | TRBV28 | CASRGVRDGSTDTQYF | TGTGCCAGCAGAGGAGTCCGGGACGGAAGCACAGATACGCAGTATTTT
- | - | TRBJ2-1 | TRBV28 | CASSPRDSFPHNEQFF | TGTGCCAGCAGTCCTCGGGATTCCTTTCCCCACAATGAGCAGTTCTTC
- | - | TRBJ1-4 | TRBV28 | CASRMGRINEKLFF | TGTGCCAGCAGAATGGGTCGGATTAATGAAAAACTGTTTTTT
- | - | TRBJ2-2 | TRBV9 | CASSKYGWTTGELFF | TGTGCCAGCAGCAAGTACGGGTGGACCACCGGGGAGCTGTTTTTT
once | - | TRBJ2-5 | TRBV14 | CASSQELGGQETQYF | TGTGCCAGCAGCCAAGAGCTGGGCGGGCAAGAGACCCAGTACTTC
once | TRBD1 | TRBJ2-2 | TRBV7-2 | CASSPRATGGGVGELFF | TGTGCCAGCAGCCCCAGGGCGACAGGGGGCGGTGTCGGGGAGCTGTTTTTT
- | - | TRBJ2-4 | TRBV6-5 | CASSYSTQGGDIQYF | TGTGCCAGCAGTTACTCGACCCAGGGGGGCGACATTCAGTACTTC
- | - | TRBJ1-2 | TRBV4-3 | CASSPSKDYGYTF | TGCGCCAGCAGCCCGTCCAAGGACTATGGCTACACCTTC
few | - | TRBJ1-5 | TRBV6-5 | CASRSGSQPQHF | TGTGCCAGCCGGTCGGGGAGCCAGCCCCAGCATTTT
- | TRBD2 | TRBJ2-1 | TRBV7-7 | CASSLGVAGGPNEQFF | TGTGCCAGCAGCTTAGGGGTAGCGGGAGGGCCCAATGAGCAGTTCTTC
- | - | TRBJ2-3 | TRBV29-1 | CSVRGADTQYF | TGCAGCGTTAGGGGAGCAGATACGCAGTATTTT
- | - | TRBJ2-1 | TRBV28 | CASSSGGNQGGRNEQFF | TGTGCCAGCAGTTCCGGGGGAAATCAAGGAGGTAGGAATGAGCAGTTCTTC
- | TRBD1 | TRBJ1-2 | TRBV9 | CASSGAGQGEANYGYTF | TGTGCCAGCAGCGGGGCGGGACAGGGGGAAGCTAACTATGGCTACACCTTC
once | TRBD2 | TRBJ2-2 | TRBV6-5 | CASNSAGGQTGELFF | TGTGCCAGCAATTCAGCGGGGGGCCAGACCGGGGAGCTGTTTTTT
once | - | TRBJ1-2 | TRBV7-9 | CASSRPADNYGYTF | TGTGCCAGCAGCCGGCCGGCGGATAACTATGGCTACACCTTC
- | - | TRBJ2-5 | TRBV7-2 | CASSLARRQETQYF | TGTGCCAGCAGCTTAGCACGTAGGCAAGAGACCCAGTACTTC
- | - | TRBJ2-2 | TRBV9 | CASSVENRVGELFF | TGTGCCAGCAGCGTAGAAAACAGGGTCGGGGAGCTGTTTTTT
- | TRBD1 | TRBJ1-2 | TRBV5-4 | CASSLVGGRGYTF | TGTGCCAGCAGCTTGGTAGGGGGCAGGGGCTACACCTTC
- | TRBD1 | TRBJ1-2 | TRBV5-6 | CASSPRTGTGMYTF | TGTGCCAGCAGCCCTAGAACCGGGACAGGGATGTACACCTTC
- | - | TRBJ1-2 | TRBV2 | CASTATGTGYGYTF | TGTGCCAGCACCGCCACAGGGACGGGCTATGGCTACACCTTC
- | TRBD1 | TRBJ2-4 | TRBV4-2 | CASSPDHGQGGNIQYF | TGTGCCAGCAGCCCCGATCACGGACAGGGGGGAAACATTCAGTACTTC
- | TRBD2 | TRBJ2-2 | TRBV7-2 | CASSFSGRMAGELFF | TGTGCCAGCAGCTTTAGCGGGAGGATGGCGGGGGAGCTGTTTTTT
- | - | TRBJ1-5 | TRBV28 | CASSDNQPQHF | TGTGCCAGCAGCGATAATCAGCCCCAGCATTTT
- | TRBD1 | TRBJ2-2 | TRBV28 | CASSTGTGPNTGELFF | TGTGCCAGCAGCACCGGGACAGGTCCGAACACCGGGGAGCTGTTTTTT
- | - | TRBJ1-3 | TRBV9 | CASSWNSDVGDTIYF | TGTGCCAGCAGCTGGAACAGCGATGTCGGCGACACCATATATTTT
once | - | TRBJ1-1 | TRBV4-1 | CASSHEEGPRGTEAFF | TGCGCCAGCAGCCATGAAGAAGGCCCCCGGGGCACTGAAGCTTTCTTT
- | - | TRBJ1-2 | TRBV5-8 | CASKQRGSGGGYTF | TGTGCCAGCAAGCAGCGAGGCAGTGGGGGGGGCTACACCTTC
- | TRBD2 | TRBJ2-7 | TRBV4-3 | CASSLGTSGGSYEQYF | TGCGCCAGCAGCCTAGGGACTAGCGGGGGGTCCTACGAGCAGTACTTC
- | TRBD1 | TRBJ1-2 | TRBV19 | CASSDFSAGGGYTF | TGTGCCAGTAGTGATTTTTCGGCAGGGGGTGGCTACACCTTC
- | - | TRBJ2-7 | TRBV14 | CASSQDHGPTYEQYF | TGTGCCAGCAGCCAAGATCACGGGCCGACCTACGAGCAGTACTTC
- | - | TRBJ1-5 | TRBV2 | CASLETGYSNQPQHF | TGTGCCAGCTTGGAAACAGGATATAGCAATCAGCCCCAGCATTTT
- | - | TRBJ2-2 | TRBV9 | CASSSGRANTGELFF | TGTGCCAGCAGCTCGGGACGGGCGAACACCGGGGAGCTGTTTTTT
- | TRBD1 | TRBJ2-7 | TRBV28 | CASRSQGTSYEQYF | TGTGCCAGCAGGTCACAGGGGACCTCCTACGAGCAGTACTTC
- | TRBD1 | TRBJ1-5 | TRBV4-2 | CASSLQGGDSNQPQHF | TGTGCCAGCAGCCTTCAAGGGGGCGATAGCAATCAGCCCCAGCATTTT
once | TRBD1 | TRBJ1-2 | TRBV7-2 | CASSSYTGGGYTF | TGTGCCAGCAGCTCCTATACAGGGGGAGGCTACACCTTC
- | TRBD1 | TRBJ2-7 | TRBV27 | CASSPTLPQGSSYEQYF | TGTGCCAGCAGTCCGACCCTACCACAGGGGTCCTCCTACGAGCAGTACTTC
- | - | TRBJ2-2 | TRBV5-6 | CASSPWFGAGIGELFF | TGTGCCAGCAGCCCCTGGTTCGGGGCAGGAATCGGGGAGCTGTTTTTT